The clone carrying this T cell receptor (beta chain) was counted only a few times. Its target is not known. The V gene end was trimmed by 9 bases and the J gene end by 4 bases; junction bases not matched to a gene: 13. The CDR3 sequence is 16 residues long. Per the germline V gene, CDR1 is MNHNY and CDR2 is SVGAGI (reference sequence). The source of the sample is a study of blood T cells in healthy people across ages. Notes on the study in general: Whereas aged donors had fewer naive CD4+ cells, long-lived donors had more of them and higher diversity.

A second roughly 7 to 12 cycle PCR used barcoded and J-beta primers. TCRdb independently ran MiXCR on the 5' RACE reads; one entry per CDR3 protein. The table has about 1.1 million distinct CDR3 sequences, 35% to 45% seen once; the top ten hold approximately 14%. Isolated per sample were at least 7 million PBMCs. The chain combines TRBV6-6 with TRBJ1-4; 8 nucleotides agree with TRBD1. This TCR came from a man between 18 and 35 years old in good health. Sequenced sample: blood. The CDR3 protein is CARAPDRAKGNEKLFF. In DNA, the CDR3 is TGTGCCAGGGCGCCGGACAGGGCGAAGGGTAATGAAAAACTGTTTTTT.